Below, 28 T cell receptor beta chains from the same sample are listed, as sequenced in a study of cytomegalovirus exposure and HLA in healthy donors. The PCR was carried out with 60 Vbeta primers and 13 Jbeta primers. Assay used: immunoSEQ multiplex PCR; TCRdb lists only in-frame clones, some missing. The sample contains under 150,000 clones, over 75% of which appear only once. The sample taken for sequencing was PBMCs. Receptors originate from a woman in her 30s in good health and CMV-seronegative.

The chain combines TRBV5-1 with TRBJ2-7, with D unresolved. CDR1 is SGHRS, CDR2 YFSETQ, per germline. Trimming shortened V by 1 base and J by 1 base, and 9 bases separated the two germline ends. The CDR3 spans 14 residues. The DNA of the CDR3 is TGCGCCAGCAGCTTGATCGGAGCTTCCTACGAGCAGTACTTC. Its translation is CASSLIGASYEQYF.

The chain recombines TRBV11-1 with TRBJ2-5; D remains unclear. Germline CDR1 and CDR2: SGHAT and FQDESV (reference sequence). Between the trimmed V and J ends, which lost 5 bases and 2 bases, there was a span of 9 bases. The CDR3 has 13 residues. The CDR3 is CASSLTWQETQYF. DNA of the CDR3: TGTGCCAGCAGCCTCACTTGGCAAGAGACCCAGTACTTC. Using reference TRBV11-1 and TRBJ2-5 for the parts outside the CDR3, the full variable domain is EAEVAQSPRYKITEKSQAVAFWCDPISGHATLYWYRQILGQGPELLVQFQDESVVDDSQLPKDRFSAERLKGVDSTLKIQPAELGDSAMYLCASSLTWQETQYFGPGTRLLVL.

This chain links TRBV2 with TRBJ2-5, with TRBD1 matching over 10 bases. Germline CDR1 SNHLY, CDR2 FYNNEI. V lost 6 bases to trimming and J lost 7 bases; unmatched junction nucleotides: 8. The CDR3 has 14 amino acids. The CDR3 protein is CASSPGTGVLTQYF. The CDR3 DNA reads as TGTGCCAGCAGCCCCGGGACAGGGGTCCTGACCCAGTACTTC.

Only a few counts were recorded for this clone. V is TRBV2 and J is TRBJ1-1; 7 positions agree with TRBD1. V lost 6 bases to trimming and J lost 2 bases; unmatched junction nucleotides: 3. Germline V gene sequence: CDR1 SNHLY, CDR2 FYNNEI. The CDR3 has 13 residues. The CDR3 nucleotides read TGTGCCAGCAGGGACAGGCGCAACACTGAAGCTTTCTTT. It yields the protein CASRDRRNTEAFF.

This clone was detected a few times. The rearrangement uses TRBV14 and TRBJ1-2; a weak D match, TRBD1 (6 bases). The germline CDR1 and CDR2 sequences are SGHDN and FVKESK. Between the trimmed V and J ends, which lost 1 base and 4 bases, there was a span of 19 bases. CDR3 size: 17 residues. The CDR3 DNA reads TGTGCCAGCAGCCAAGCCCTAGGGGGGGGACCTTCCTATGGCTACACCTTC. It translates to CASSQALGGGPSYGYTF.

The chain carries TRBV4-3 and TRBJ2-7, with 9 bases fitting TRBD2. Germline lookup yields CDR1 LGHNA and CDR2 YSLEER. The CDR3 consists of 19 residues. The trim removed 3 bases at V and 0 bases at J, leaving 15 bases unmatched. The CDR3 coding sequence is TGCGCCAGCAGCCAGGTAGCGGGGGAGACACCAAGACTCTCCTACGAGCAGTACTTC. Residues: CASSQVAGETPRLSYEQYF.

The genes are TRBV30 and TRBJ2-7; D may be TRBD1 (6 bases). Trimming took 0 bases from V and 2 from J, leaving 17 bases between them. The CDR3 is made up of 16 amino acids. CDR1 and CDR2 (germline): GTSNPN, SVGIG (reference sequence). This CDR3 is CAWSVAGARLPYEQYF. CDR3 DNA: TGTGCCTGGAGTGTCGCAGGGGCTAGGTTACCCTACGAGCAGTACTTC.

V is TRBV19 and J is TRBJ1-1; D is perhaps TRBD1 (6 bases). V was cut by 5 bases and J by 2 bases, with 15 bases left in between. The CDR3 runs to 15 residues. CDR1 is LNHDA and CDR2 is SQIVND in the germline V gene (reference sequence). CDR3 nucleotides: TGTGCCAGTAGTCCCGGTCGGGACACCAACACTGAAGCTTTCTTT. Its translation is CASSPGRDTNTEAFF.

The chain employs TRBV13 and TRBJ1-5; no clear D gene. The V gene lost 5 bases and the J gene lost 5 bases, with 16 bases spanning the gap. Per germline, CDR1 PRHDT and CDR2 FYEKMQ (reference sequence). CDR3 length: 15 residues. CDR3 DNA: TGTGCCAGCAGCCAGAAGAGGTACGGGGATCAGCCCCAGCATTTT. It is translated as CASSQKRYGDQPQHF.

This chain connects TRBV7-2 to TRBJ1-6, with D maybe TRBD1 (5 bases). The CDR3 is 12 amino acids. V gave up 3 bases and J gave up 13 bases, with 10 bases separating them. In germline, CDR1 is SGHTA, CDR2 FQGNSA. CDR3 DNA: TGTGCCAGCAGCTTGGGGCCGCCGCCCCTCCACTTT. Amino acids: CASSLGPPPLHF.

A single count supports this clone. V is TRBV11-2 and J is TRBJ2-3, with 15 nucleotides matching TRBD2. V lost 5 bases to trimming and J lost 1 base; unmatched junction nucleotides: 10. In germline, CDR1 is SGHAT, CDR2 FQNNGV. The length of the CDR3 is 19 residues. In nucleotides, the CDR3 is TGTGCCAGCAGCCGCGACGGGACTAGCGGGGGGTTTGGCACAGATACGCAGTATTTT. Protein product: CASSRDGTSGGFGTDTQYF.

The chain has TRBV4-1 and TRBJ1-2; 7 positions match TRBD1. This CDR3 is built from 15 residues. Germline CDR1 is MGHRA and CDR2 is YSYEKL. The J segment lost 4 bases and the V segment lost 4 bases, leaving 9 bases of the junction unmatched. The CDR3 DNA follows: TGCGCCAGCAGCCGTTATGTGGACAGGATCTATGGCTACACCTTC. Its translation is CASSRYVDRIYGYTF.

This chain links TRBV10-3 with TRBJ2-3, with 11 bases identical to TRBD1. The CDR3 consists of 16 residues. V lost 5 bases and J lost 1; bases outside the gene matches: 5. CDR1 ENHRY and CDR2 SYGVKD come from the germline V gene. CDR3 in DNA: TGTGCCATCAGTAGCCCGGGACAGGGGGGCACAGATACGCAGTATTTT. It codes for CAISSPGQGGTDTQYF.

The chain is built from TRBV5-1 and TRBJ2-7; 8 bases map to TRBD2. CDR1 and CDR2 from the germline V gene are SGHRS and YFSETQ. The CDR3 loop spans 16 amino acids. V shed 4 bases and J 3 bases; nucleotides not matched to a gene: 12. CDR3 in DNA: TGCGCCAGCAGCCCCTCTAGCGGGCTGACTGGCTACGAGCAGTACTTC. Residues: CASSPSSGLTGYEQYF.

J is TRBJ1-1 and V is TRBV28, with 11 nucleotides matching TRBD1. V lost 2 bases, J lost 10 bases, and 0 bases stayed unmatched. The germline V gene has CDR1 MDHEN and CDR2 SYDVKM. The CDR3 runs to 12 residues. CDR3 DNA sequence: TGTGCCAGCAGTTTAGGACAGGGGGCAGCTTTCTTT. This translates into CASSLGQGAAFF.

This chain connects TRBV10-3 to TRBJ1-6; 8 nucleotides match TRBD1. In germline, CDR1 is ENHRY, CDR2 SYGVKD. This CDR3 is 13 amino acids long. Trimming at V came to 4 bases and at J to 10 bases, leaving 3 bases not matched to a gene. The DNA for the CDR3 is TGTGCCATCAGTGGGACAGGGCAATCACCCCTCCACTTT. It translates to CAISGTGQSPLHF.

This chain joins TRBV2 and TRBJ1-1; D is undetermined. The CDR3 covers 14 residues. The germline gives CDR1 SNHLY, CDR2 FYNNEI. V lost 5 bases, J lost 1 base, and 11 bases lay in between. CDR3 sequence: CASSFTGPNTEAFF. CDR3 DNA sequence: TGTGCCAGCAGTTTTACGGGTCCGAACACTGAAGCTTTCTTT.

The V gene is TRBV5-6, the J gene TRBJ1-1; possible D gene TRBD1, 5 bases. The CDR3 runs 14 residues. CDR1 is SGHDT, CDR2 YYEEEE, per germline. Trimming cost V 0 bases and J 3 bases, with 9 bases left between them. In nucleotides, the CDR3 is TGTGCCAGCAGCTTGGGGACACCAGACACTGAAGCTTTCTTT. It is translated as CASSLGTPDTEAFF.

This chain links TRBV5-1 with TRBJ1-6; tentatively, D is TRBD1 (6 bases). Germline V gene lookup returns CDR1 SGHRS and CDR2 YFSETQ. The V end was cut by 6 bases, the J end by 9 bases, with 16 bases between. The CDR3 spans 14 residues. The CDR3 spells CASTTNRVGSPLHF. The CDR3 coding sequence is TGCGCCAGCACCACGAACAGGGTCGGTTCACCCCTCCACTTT.

The V gene is TRBV6-1, the J gene TRBJ1-4; TRBD1 aligns across 7 bases. The germline CDR1 and CDR2 sequences are MNHNS and SASEGT. V gave up 6 bases and J gave up 5 bases; unmatched junction bases: 9. CDR3 length: 15 amino acids. This CDR3 reads CASRSEGQPNEKLFF. CDR3 coding DNA: TGTGCCAGCAGATCCGAGGGACAGCCCAATGAAAAACTGTTTTTT.

This clone has just one count. This chain links TRBV29-1 with TRBJ1-1, with a weak D call TRBD1 (6 bases). The CDR3 has 11 residues. V shed 5 bases and J shed 7 bases, with 11 bases lying between them. The germline CDR1 and CDR2 sequences are SQVTM and ANQGSEA. The CDR3 coding sequence is TGCAGCGTTAGACAGGTTGATGAAGCTTTCTTT. Its translation is CSVRQVDEAFF.

The table lists this clone with a count of one. The genes are TRBV6-5 and TRBJ1-1; D is uncertain. The V end was cut by 4 bases, the J end by 3 bases, with 12 bases between. Germline-derived CDR1 and CDR2 are MNHEY and SVGAGI. The CDR3 has 14 amino acids. CDR3 coding DNA: TGTGCCAGCAGTTTTACGGGGATGGACACTGAAGCTTTCTTT. Translating gives CASSFTGMDTEAFF.

The V gene is TRBV27, the J gene TRBJ1-4, with D unresolved. Germline V gene data show CDR1 as MNHEY and CDR2 as SMNVEV (reference sequence). The CDR3 contains 13 residues. V shed 5 bases and J shed 8 bases, with 12 bases lying between them. DNA of the CDR3: TGTGCCAGCAGTCCAAGGACTGGGGAAAAACTGTTTTTT. Amino acids: CASSPRTGEKLFF.

The chain carries TRBV2 and TRBJ2-6, with D maybe TRBD2 (7 bases). V was cut by 4 bases and J by 1 base, with 14 bases left in between. Germline loops: CDR1 SNHLY, CDR2 FYNNEI. The CDR3 consists of 17 residues. The CDR3 sequence: CASSGGGGRSGANVLTF. The CDR3, as DNA: TGTGCCAGCAGTGGAGGGGGGGGGCGGTCTGGGGCCAACGTCCTGACTTTC.

The V and J genes are TRBV18 and TRBJ1-2; D perhaps matches TRBD1 (5 bases). The length of the CDR3 is 13 residues. The V gene lost 3 bases and the J gene lost 6 bases, with 11 bases spanning the gap. Looked up from germline, CDR1 is KGHSH and CDR2 is LQKENI. The CDR3 nucleotides are TGTGCCAGCTCACCTCAGGGCGGGAATGGCTACACCTTC. It is translated as CASSPQGGNGYTF.

This chain connects TRBV28 to TRBJ1-2; D remains ambiguous. Per the germline V gene, CDR1 is MDHEN and CDR2 is SYDVKM. Trimming removed 2 bases at V and 6 bases at J, with 13 bases between. This CDR3 comprises 14 residues. The CDR3 spells CASSLSPTYHGYTF. In DNA form, the CDR3 reads TGTGCCAGCAGTTTAAGCCCTACTTATCATGGCTACACCTTC.

The V gene is TRBV6-5, the J gene TRBJ1-1; D uncertain. CDR3 length: 14 residues. Germline V lookup: CDR1 MNHEY, CDR2 SVGAGI. V lost 6 bases, J lost 1 base, and 12 bases lay in between. The CDR3 region is CASSPRRRNTEAFF. The DNA for the CDR3 is TGTGCCAGCAGCCCTAGGAGGAGGAACACTGAAGCTTTCTTT.

V and J are TRBV2 and TRBJ1-3, with a weak D call TRBD1 (6 bases). From germline, CDR1 is SNHLY and CDR2 FYNNEI. The ends were cut back, 6 bases at V and 0 bases at J, with 9 bases in the middle. CDR3 length: 14 residues. In nucleotides, the CDR3 is TGTGCCAGCAGGGACAGTTACTCTGGAAACACCATATATTTT. It encodes CASRDSYSGNTIYF.